This T cell receptor (beta chain) is drawn from a study of T cells in Graves' hyperthyroidism and ophthalmopathy. RNA transcripts were the template for amplifying TCR beta CDR3 regions. The HTBI set primed first-round TCR CDR3 RT-PCR. TCRdb independently ran MiXCR on the multiplex PCR reads; one entry per CDR3 protein. The sample contains around 690,000 distinct CDR3 sequences, 17% of which appear only once. Graves' hyperthyroidism was deemed stable given no ophthalmopathy progression within 18 months. The PBMCs studied were ones that came from 9 to 10 ml fresh peripheral blood. Sequences were obtained from blood. This sequence was found in a man in his forties or fifties with Graves' hyperthyroidism.

CDR3 sequence: CASSYAGQGAGNEQFF. As DNA, the CDR3 is TGTGCCAGCAGTTACGCGGGACAGGGGGCAGGGAATGAGCAGTTCTTC. This sequence joins TRBV6-5 and TRBJ2-1, with 12 positions matching TRBD1. The CDR3 is 16 amino acids. From germline, CDR1 is MNHEY and CDR2 SVGAGI. The J segment lost 7 bases and the V segment lost 2 bases, leaving 6 bases of the junction unmatched.